The following is a T cell receptor beta chain sequence with its context. Germline V gene lookup returns CDR1 SQVTM and CDR2 ANQGSEA. Trimming took 1 base from V and 6 from J, leaving 9 bases between them. This CDR3 is built from 12 residues. This entry comes from a study of CD8+CD57+ T cells in acquired aplastic anemia. TCR beta VDJ and CDR3 profiles were obtained from a genomic DNA template. TCRdb itself ran the reads through MiXCR, one entry per CDR3 protein. The table has some 160,000 distinct CDR3 sequences, 40% to 50% seen once. Selection for sequencing was limited to patients who had shown CD8+CD57+ cell expansion by flow cytometry.

Sequenced: sorted CD4+, CD8+, or CD8+CD57+ T cells (not recorded which) from PBMCs. The sequence was collected from a human donor with aplastic anemia. The gene calls are TRBV29-1 and TRBJ1-2, with D hard to call. For the CDR3, the DNA is TGCAGCGTTGAAGGAGGGAATCATGGCTACACCTTC. The encoded protein is CSVEGGNHGYTF.